The 10 T cell receptor beta chains given below trace back to one sample, sequenced in a study of blood T cell repertoires in COVID-19. The method was immunoSEQ multiplex PCR; TCRdb's version includes in-frame clones alone and lacks a portion of them. This table has tens of thousands of clones, approximately 90% appearing once. Sequenced sample: peripheral blood. The receptor source for this set is a woman over 75 with active COVID-19.

The chain employs TRBV11-2 and TRBJ2-7; the match to TRBD1 covers 10 bases. This CDR3 contains 15 residues. Germline V gene lookup returns CDR1 SGHAT and CDR2 FQNNGV. J was trimmed by 5 bases and V by 4 bases; bases with no gene match: 8. The CDR3 region is CASSSGTGAPHEQYF. In DNA, the CDR3 is TGTGCCAGCAGCTCCGGGACAGGGGCGCCCCACGAGCAGTACTTC.

J is TRBJ2-1 and V is TRBV5-4, with a possible D match to TRBD1 (5 bases). The germline V gene encodes CDR1 SGHNT and CDR2 YYREEE (reference sequence). Between the trimmed V and J ends, which lost 4 bases and 0 bases, there was a span of 11 bases. CDR3 size: 15 residues. The CDR3 DNA follows: TGTGCCAGCAGCGTAGACAGCAGCTCCTACAATGAGCAGTTCTTC. It codes for CASSVDSSSYNEQFF.

This chain connects TRBV12-3 or TRBV12-4 to TRBJ1-6; no firm D call. Trimming left V 4 bases short and J 8 bases short, with 9 bases between. This CDR3 is 13 amino acids long. The CDR3, as DNA: TGTGCCAGCAGTTCCGTACGCGATTCACCCCTCCACTTT. Translation: CASSSVRDSPLHF.

Only one count was recorded for this clone. This sequence joins TRBV6-5 and TRBJ2-2, with TRBD1 matching 8 bases. Germline trimming cut 4 bases from V and 4 bases from J; bases unmatched to any gene: 5. The CDR3 length is 15 residues. The V gene's germline CDR1 is MNHEY and CDR2 SVGAGI. CDR3 nucleotides: TGTGCCAGCAGTTTTCGGACAGGGATCACCGGGGAGCTGTTTTTT. The encoded protein is CASSFRTGITGELFF.

The genes are TRBV6-2 or TRBV6-3 and TRBJ2-1; D possibly corresponds to TRBD2 (5 bases). There are 17 residues in the CDR3. V lost 0 bases and J lost 10, with 22 bases in between. CDR1 MNHEY and CDR2 SVGEGT come from the germline V gene. CDR3 sequence: CASSYSKVRTDWEEQFF. DNA of the CDR3: TGTGCCAGCAGTTACTCGAAGGTGAGGACCGATTGGGAGGAGCAGTTCTTC.

The chain couples TRBV2 to TRBJ2-3, with 8 positions matching TRBD1. The CDR3 is 16 amino acids. V shed 5 bases, J shed 2 bases, and the junction held 9 bases outside the gene matches. Germline CDR1 SNHLY, CDR2 FYNNEI. CDR3 protein: CASSYGQGTYTDTQYF. The CDR3 DNA is TGTGCCAGCAGTTATGGACAGGGAACGTACACAGATACGCAGTATTTT. The full variable domain, in which reference TRBV2 and TRBJ2-3 provide the parts outside the CDR3, is EPEVTQTPSHQVTQMGQEVILRCVPISNHLYFYWYRQILGQKVEFLVSFYNNEISEKSEIFDDQFSVERPDGSNFTLKIRSTKLEDSAMYFCASSYGQGTYTDTQYFGPGTRLTVL.

The CDR3 is CASSPGTGRRWETQYF. The CDR3 DNA reads as TGTGCCAGCAGTCCTGGGACAGGGAGGAGGTGGGAGACCCAGTACTTC. The rearrangement links TRBV28 to TRBJ2-5, with 9 bases identical to TRBD1. CDR3 length: 16 amino acids. Germline assignment: CDR1 MDHEN and CDR2 SYDVKM. V lost 5 bases, J lost 5 bases, and 12 bases stayed unmatched. Full variable domain (missing parts from reference TRBV28 and TRBJ2-5): DVKVTQSSRYLVKRTGEKVFLECVQDMDHENMFWYRQDPGLGLRLIYFSYDVKMKEKGDIPEGYSVSREKKERFSLILESASTNQTSMYLCASSPGTGRRWETQYFGPGTRLLVL.

Here the CDR3 DNA reads TGCGCCAGCAGCCCTACGACTAGCGGGAGTCCCTTGAATGAGCAGTTCTTC. It translates to CASSPTTSGSPLNEQFF. The chain carries TRBV5-1 and TRBJ2-1; 12 bases are shared with TRBD2. Germline CDR1 SGHRS, CDR2 YFSETQ. This CDR3 has 17 residues. Trimming cost V 4 bases and J 7 bases; bases outside gene matches: 12.

This chain joins TRBV5-4 and TRBJ2-3; tentative D call: TRBD2 (6 bases). Germline-derived CDR1 and CDR2 are SGHNT and YYREEE (reference sequence). V shed 2 bases and J shed 0 bases, with 10 bases lying between them. This CDR3 spans 15 amino acids. The CDR3 reads CASSLRLGSTDTQYF. The CDR3 DNA follows: TGTGCCAGCAGCTTACGACTAGGTAGCACAGATACGCAGTATTTT.

The CDR3 nucleotides are TGTGCCAGCAGCTTAGGGAGTCGTCCTGAGACCCAGTACTTC. As protein: CASSLGSRPETQYF. The gene calls are TRBV11-2 and TRBJ2-5; D remains unclear. The CDR3 sequence is 14 residues long. CDR1 and CDR2 from the germline V gene are SGHAT and FQNNGV. With 1 base removed from V and 5 bases from J, the gap between germline ends came to 11 bases.